This TCR beta chain was profiled in a study of cytomegalovirus exposure and HLA in healthy donors. Study findings and constraints: There were some public TCRs occurring in many donors, but most TCR sequences were rare. The study recorded 164 TCR beta chains that were cytomegalovirus-associated. Specific recognition of CMV antigens was confirmed in vitro for a few chains (all CMV-associated).

The repertoire was sequenced with immunoSEQ multiplex PCR; TCRdb's copy has only in-frame clones and lacks some. Of approximately 160,000 clones listed, 75% to 95% are singletons. The J segment lost 0 bases and the V segment lost 1 base, leaving 6 bases of the junction unmatched. CDR1 MGHRA and CDR2 YSYEKL come from the germline V gene. This CDR3 has 17 residues. Regarding this clone: Its antigen is currently unknown.

The gene calls are TRBV4-1 and TRBJ2-1; 7 bases line up with TRBD2. The TCR was taken from a woman under 30 in good health and CMV-seropositive. The sample comprised PBMCs. This CDR3 is CASSQGGGKSSYNEQFF. DNA of the CDR3: TGCGCCAGCAGCCAAGGGGGAGGGAAGAGCTCCTACAATGAGCAGTTCTTC.